Following are 19 T cell receptor beta chains from one sample sequenced in a study of spatial heterogeneity in lung cancer. Time point: sample taken at primary tumor resection. TCRdb redid the calling of the 5' RACE reads with MiXCR, one entry per CDR3 protein. Among 30,000 to 45,000 distinct CDR3 sequences listed, approximately 3% were seen once. The sample here was normal lung tissue next to the tumor, taken at surgery. The source of these receptors is a male donor with early-stage non-small cell lung cancer.

This clonotype was found many times. The genes are TRBV2 and TRBJ2-3; maybe TRBD2 (6 bases). Germline-derived CDR1 and CDR2 are SNHLY and FYNNEI. V was pared by 7 bases and J by 1 base, with 15 bases between. The CDR3 covers 15 residues. The CDR3 sequence: CASTGAGHRTDTQYF. The CDR3 DNA is TGTGCCAGCACAGGTGCGGGGCATCGCACAGATACGCAGTATTTT.

This clonotype has ten or more counts. The V call is TRBV12-3 or TRBV12-4, the J call TRBJ1-5, with D unresolved. CDR3 length: 13 residues. Trimming took 2 bases from V and 3 from J, leaving 5 bases between them. The CDR3 DNA sequence: TGTGCCAGCAGTTTAAGGGACAATCAGCCCCAGCATTTT. This codes for CASSLRDNQPQHF.

This clonotype was observed many times. The chain joins TRBV27 to TRBJ2-1, with 8 positions matching TRBD2. The trim removed 4 bases at V and 9 bases at J, leaving 14 bases unmatched. This CDR3 contains 16 residues. Germline V CDR1 and CDR2: MNHEY, SMNVEV (reference sequence). The CDR3 is CASSSLPLGRVVEQFF. As DNA, the CDR3 is TGTGCCAGCAGTTCCCTTCCTCTCGGGAGGGTTGTTGAGCAGTTCTTC.

This clonotype has a handful of counts. The chain couples TRBV27 to TRBJ2-7; D is undetermined. Germline CDR1 reads MNHEY; CDR2 reads SMNVEV (reference sequence). The CDR3 totals 14 residues. V was pared by 2 bases and J by 1 base, with 9 bases between. CDR3 bases: TGTGCCAGCAGTTTAAAGATGGAGTCCTACGAGCAGTACTTC. Its protein is CASSLKMESYEQYF.

This clonotype has a handful of counts. This rearrangement joins TRBV7-9 to TRBJ1-5; D gene ambiguous. Germline CDR1 and CDR2: SEHNR and FQNEAQ (reference sequence). The CDR3 has 13 residues. Trimming took off 2 bases at V and 5 bases at J, with 7 bases between the two ends. CDR3 DNA: TGTGCCAGCAGCTTAAGGGTGGATCAGCCCCAGCATTTT. It encodes CASSLRVDQPQHF.

The rearrangement links TRBV18 to TRBJ2-4, with D maybe TRBD1 (6 bases). V shed 6 bases and J shed 6 bases, with 12 bases lying between them. The CDR3 loop spans 13 amino acids. Germline lookup yields CDR1 KGHSH and CDR2 LQKENI. The CDR3 spells CASSDRRLNIQYF. CDR3 bases: TGTGCCAGCTCCGACAGGCGGCTAAACATTCAGTACTTC.

This clonotype has a count of ten or more. This chain joins TRBV20-1 and TRBJ1-4, with TRBD1 identical over 8 bases. Germline CDR1 reads DFQATT; CDR2 reads SNEGSKA (reference sequence). The CDR3 covers 13 residues. V lost 6 bases and J lost 8; bases outside the gene matches: 8. CDR3 DNA sequence: TGCAGTGCCGACAGGGGTGAGCGGGAAAAACTGTTTTTT. Its translation: CSADRGEREKLFF.

This clonotype was detected ten times or more. The gene calls are TRBV6-1 and TRBJ1-4; D is uncertain. Germline CDR1 and CDR2: MNHNS and SASEGT. With 6 bases removed from V and 8 bases from J, the gap between germline ends came to 13 bases. The length of the CDR3 is 13 residues. CDR3 residues: CASRKPAEEKLFF. The CDR3 region has the DNA TGTGCCAGCAGGAAACCCGCGGAGGAAAAACTGTTTTTT.

This clonotype appeared many times. This sequence joins TRBV20-1 and TRBJ2-1, with 10 bases lining up with TRBD2. Germline lookup yields CDR1 DFQATT and CDR2 SNEGSKA (reference sequence). With V trimmed by 0 bases and J by 10 bases, 6 bases remained unmatched. The CDR3 totals 14 residues. The CDR3 loop is CSARDPTSGKEQFF. The DNA of the CDR3 is TGCAGTGCTAGAGATCCCACTAGCGGGAAGGAGCAGTTCTTC.

This clonotype came up many times. The chain is built from TRBV20-1 and TRBJ2-1, with D perhaps TRBD2 (7 bases). Trimming cost V 2 bases and J 5 bases, with 13 bases left between them. Germline V gene sequence: CDR1 DFQATT, CDR2 SNEGSKA (reference sequence). The CDR3 sequence is 14 residues long. CDR3 protein: CSARRGGANNEQFF. CDR3 nucleotide sequence: TGCAGTGCTAGAAGAGGGGGGGCCAACAATGAGCAGTTCTTC.

This clonotype has ten or more counts. CDR3 DNA: TGCAGCGGTACCGGGGGATATGGTGGCTACACCTTC. This sequence encodes CSGTGGYGGYTF. The rearrangement links TRBV29-1 to TRBJ1-2; weak D call: TRBD1 (5 bases). Germline CDR1 and CDR2: SQVTM and ANQGSEA. Trimming shortened V by 7 bases and J by 7 bases, and 16 bases separated the two germline ends. The CDR3 consists of 12 residues.

The chain links TRBV20-1 to TRBJ2-3; 9 bases map to TRBD2. The CDR3 spans 14 residues. The V gene end was trimmed by 5 bases and the J gene end by 4 bases; junction bases not matched to a gene: 7. CDR1 is DFQATT, CDR2 SNEGSKA, per germline (reference sequence). The CDR3 DNA is TGCAGTGCTGGGCGGGGGGGATTGTCAGATACGCAGTATTTT. Translating it yields CSAGRGGLSDTQYF.

This clonotype was observed a handful of times. The V call is TRBV20-1, the J call TRBJ2-3, with TRBD2 as a possible D gene (7 bases). CDR3 length: 14 residues. The germline V gene has CDR1 DFQATT and CDR2 SNEGSKA (reference sequence). Trimming removed 4 bases at V and 2 bases at J, with 13 bases between. CDR3 amino acids: CSAKRGTNTDTQYF. CDR3 DNA: TGCAGTGCTAAAAGGGGGACTAACACAGATACGCAGTATTTT.

This clonotype was recorded at least ten times. This chain connects TRBV11-2 to TRBJ2-2; D may be TRBD1 (6 bases). The CDR3 sequence is 15 residues long. Germline CDR1 is SGHAT and CDR2 is FQNNGV. Trimming shortened V by 4 bases and J by 4 bases, and 13 bases separated the two germline ends. The CDR3 here is CASSWGLSGTGELFF. The CDR3 region has the DNA TGTGCCAGCAGCTGGGGGCTGTCGGGCACCGGGGAGCTGTTTTTT.

This clonotype was observed many times. The V gene is TRBV7-6, the J gene TRBJ2-2, with D unclear. V gave up 3 bases and J gave up 6 bases, with 2 bases separating them. The CDR3 loop spans 11 amino acids. The germline CDR1 and CDR2 sequences are SGHVS and FNYEAQ. CDR3 sequence reads: CASSFAGELFF. CDR3 nucleotide sequence: TGTGCCAGCAGCTTCGCCGGGGAGCTGTTTTTT.

At least ten counts were recorded for this clonotype. The chain couples TRBV10-2 to TRBJ1-5, with unresolved D. Trimming pared 4 bases from V and 3 bases from J, leaving 10 bases between. There are 14 residues in the CDR3. The germline V gene encodes CDR1 WSHSY and CDR2 SAAADI. Here the CDR3 DNA reads TGCGCCAGCAGTGTCCAGCTTTTCAATCAGCCCCAGCATTTT. Protein sequence: CASSVQLFNQPQHF.

This clonotype was observed a handful of times. This chain's CDR3 is CATSRRQGDEQFF. The CDR3 nucleotides are TGTGCCACCAGCAGAAGACAGGGTGATGAGCAGTTCTTC. The chain couples TRBV15 to TRBJ2-1; 7 nucleotides line up with TRBD1. The V gene's germline CDR1 is LNHNV and CDR2 YYDKDF (reference sequence). Trimming at V came to 2 bases and at J to 8 bases, leaving 3 bases not matched to a gene. The CDR3 consists of 13 residues.

This clonotype occurred many times. The V and J genes are TRBV27 and TRBJ2-1; 8 bases line up with TRBD2. The CDR3 loop spans 14 amino acids. The V segment lost 7 bases and the J segment 6 bases; nucleotides outside the gene matches: 8. CDR1 and CDR2 from the germline V gene are MNHEY and SMNVEV (reference sequence). The CDR3 loop is CASNRASGFNEQFF. CDR3 sequence (DNA): TGTGCCAGCAATCGGGCTAGCGGGTTCAATGAGCAGTTCTTC.

The table lists this clonotype with many counts. The chain is built from TRBV29-1 and TRBJ1-2; 7 nucleotides line up with TRBD1. The CDR3 has 15 residues. CDR1 and CDR2 (germline): SQVTM, ANQGSEA. The V gene end was trimmed by 1 base and the J gene end by 1 base; junction bases not matched to a gene: 6. The CDR3 protein is CSVEGQTGLNYGYTF. The CDR3 nucleotides read TGCAGCGTTGAAGGCCAGACAGGGCTTAACTATGGCTACACCTTC.